This T cell receptor (beta chain) derives from a study of T cells in Graves' hyperthyroidism and ophthalmopathy. TCR beta CDR3 regions were amplified from RNA transcripts. A set of HTBI primers served as the primers for a first-round RT-PCR of the TCR CDR3. TCRdb independently ran MiXCR on the multiplex PCR reads; one entry per CDR3 protein. The sample records a few hundred thousand distinct CDR3 sequences, 18% being singletons. The germline V gene has CDR1 SGHNT and CDR2 YYREEE (reference sequence). V lost 5 bases and J 5 bases, leaving 22 bases between the germline ends. The CDR3 totals 16 residues. This clonotype was seen a handful of times.

Sequenced material: blood. This TCR was sampled from a man between 18 and 35 years old with Graves' ophthalmopathy. The V call is TRBV5-4, the J call TRBJ2-5; maybe TRBD1 (6 bases). The CDR3 DNA reads as TGTGCCAGCAGGCCAGGGGATCTGGGCACCGGGGAGACCCAGTACTTC. This gives the protein CASRPGDLGTGETQYF.